A single T cell receptor beta chain is shown here with its context. Assay: immunoSEQ multiplex PCR; the TCRdb copy retains only in-frame clones and omits some. The repertoire holds about 400,000 clones, with roughly 86% as singletons. The CDR3 consists of 18 residues. Per the germline V gene, CDR1 is SQVTM and CDR2 is ANQGSEA. Trimming left V 1 base short and J 4 bases short, with 26 bases between. The entry originates in a study of blood T cell repertoires in COVID-19. Study in general: The United States, Italy and Spain supplied acute and convalescent COVID-19 samples.

Cohorts were based on clinical histories the participants reported. This rearrangement joins TRBV29-1 to TRBJ2-7, with D maybe TRBD1 (7 bases). This TCR derives from a woman between 40 and 50 years old with acute COVID-19. The sample comprised PBMCs or T cells enriched from blood (not recorded which). CDR3 nucleotides: TGCAGCGTTGAAGCCATTCGGGGGCAGGGGGAGCATGGGTACGAGCAGTACTTC. It encodes CSVEAIRGQGEHGYEQYF.